The 25 T cell receptor beta chains reported below all come from one sample, sequenced in a study of blood T cell repertoires in COVID-19. Method: immunoSEQ multiplex PCR; TCRdb's copy keeps in-frame clones and lacks some. Found here are roughly 200,000 clones, around nine tenths of them singletons; the top ten hold less than 15%. The material sequenced was peripheral blood. All receptors come from a woman under 30 who had recovered from COVID-19.

The chain links TRBV30 to TRBJ2-5; 9 bases line up with TRBD2. Germline values: CDR1 GTSNPN, CDR2 SVGIG (reference sequence). V was pared by 8 bases and J by 4 bases, with 8 bases of the junction left unmatched. The CDR3 contains 13 residues. The CDR3 nucleotides are TGTGCCCGCAGCGGGAGGCGATTAGAGACCCAGTACTTC. This encodes CARSGRRLETQYF.

The chain couples TRBV7-9 to TRBJ1-6; 9 bases line up with TRBD1. With 11 bases clipped from V and 7 bases from J, the junction kept 9 bases outside the gene matches. There are 14 residues in the CDR3. The germline gives CDR1 SEHNR, CDR2 FQNEAQ (reference sequence). Written as DNA, the CDR3 is TGTGCCCAGACTTCCGGGACAGGGAATTCACCCCTCCACTTT. It translates to CAQTSGTGNSPLHF.

The sample holds a few counts of this clone. The chain couples TRBV2 to TRBJ2-2, with a weak D call TRBD2 (6 bases). In germline, CDR1 is SNHLY, CDR2 FYNNEI. CDR3 size: 15 residues. Between the trimmed V and J ends, which lost 7 bases and 2 bases, there was a span of 14 bases. The CDR3 sequence: CASIGGRRNTGELFF. The CDR3 DNA follows: TGTGCCAGCATCGGGGGACGGAGAAACACCGGGGAGCTGTTTTTT.

This clone was observed once. V is TRBV19 and J is TRBJ2-7; TRBD1 is a possible D gene (5 bases). Germline CDR1 reads LNHDA; CDR2 reads SQIVND (reference sequence). This CDR3 comprises 14 residues. V was trimmed by 5 bases and J by 6 bases, leaving 17 bases between them. CDR3 nucleotide sequence: TGTGCCAGTAGTCGGGCAGGGCCCCCTGTCGAGCAGTACTTC. Protein: CASSRAGPPVEQYF.

In the case of this clone: The junction departs from germline at one end; a sequencing error may be responsible. V gene TRBV19 combines with J gene TRBJ2-7; 9 bases are shared with TRBD1. The CDR3 consists of 15 residues. The germline CDR1 and CDR2 sequences are LNHDA and SQIVND (reference sequence). The CDR3 loop reads CASGSGTGYSDEQYF. In DNA, the CDR3 is TGTGCCAGTGGATCCGGGACAGGGTACTCCGACGAGCAGTACTTC.

CDR3 loop: CASSGRMSDTQYF. The CDR3 nucleotides are TGTGCCAGTAGCGGGAGGATGTCAGATACGCAGTATTTT. The chain has TRBV11-1 and TRBJ2-3; 10 positions match TRBD2. V dropped 9 bases and J dropped 4; count of bases not matched to a gene: 4. This CDR3 region has 13 residues. CDR1 SGHAT and CDR2 FQDESV come from the germline V gene (reference sequence).

The chain combines TRBV5-4 with TRBJ1-2; 8 bases are shared with TRBD1. CDR1 is SGHNT and CDR2 is YYREEE in the germline V gene (reference sequence). V lost 4 bases and J lost 4; bases outside the gene matches: 9. The CDR3 is made up of 15 amino acids. The CDR3 DNA is TGTGCCAGCAGCCCCGGACAGGGCCTAGGCTATGGCTACACCTTC. It yields the protein CASSPGQGLGYGYTF.

The chain joins TRBV5-6 to TRBJ2-1, with D perhaps matching TRBD2 (5 bases). CDR3 length: 14 amino acids. The germline gives CDR1 SGHDT, CDR2 YYEEEE. The V end was cut by 1 base, the J end by 2 bases, with 7 bases between. DNA of the CDR3: TGTGCCAGCAGCTTGAGCGGTACCTACAATGAGCAGTTCTTC. Encoded protein: CASSLSGTYNEQFF.

CDR3 residues: CASTPSRGDQPQHF. The CDR3 coding sequence is TGCGCCAGCACTCCCTCGCGGGGCGATCAGCCCCAGCATTTT. The V and J genes are TRBV4-1 and TRBJ1-5; TRBD1 might be the D (5 bases). Germline assignment: CDR1 MGHRA and CDR2 YSYEKL. V was shortened by 7 bases and J by 5 bases, with 15 bases between the two germline ends. The CDR3 totals 14 residues.

The chain couples TRBV6-2 or TRBV6-3 to TRBJ2-5; D may be TRBD2 (5 bases). The CDR3 runs 16 residues. V was cut by 2 bases and J by 0 bases, with 13 bases left in between. Germline lookup yields CDR1 MNHEY and CDR2 SVGEGT. The CDR3 region has the DNA TGTGCCAGCAGTTACGCGGAGACGGGGTACCAAGAGACCCAGTACTTC. It is translated as CASSYAETGYQETQYF.

This clone was seen a single time. The chain uses TRBV18 and TRBJ1-2; D ambiguous. The CDR3 totals 16 residues. Trimming removed 2 bases at V and 4 bases at J, with 17 bases between. Germline V gene lookup returns CDR1 KGHSH and CDR2 LQKENI. CDR3 in DNA: TGTGCCAGCTCACCAGGATCAGGTTCAGGCCGCTATGGCTACACCTTC. It encodes CASSPGSGSGRYGYTF.

The chain uses TRBV19 and TRBJ2-2, with 7 bases aligning to TRBD2. Trimming removed 3 bases from V and 5 bases from J; junction bases left unmatched: 15. Germline V gives CDR1 LNHDA, CDR2 SQIVND (reference sequence). This CDR3 spans 18 amino acids. The CDR3 sequence: CASSIARGAGVKTGELFF. In DNA, the CDR3 is TGTGCCAGTAGTATCGCACGAGGGGCGGGAGTTAAAACCGGGGAGCTGTTTTTT.

The CDR3 is CASSPAGGGYTF. The CDR3 DNA reads as TGTGCCAGCTCACCCGCAGGGGGTGGCTACACCTTC. V and J are TRBV18 and TRBJ1-2; 7 bases line up with TRBD1. The germline gives CDR1 KGHSH, CDR2 LQKENI. Trimming at V came to 3 bases and at J to 7 bases, leaving 2 bases not matched to a gene. The CDR3 spans 12 residues.

The rearrangement joins TRBV10-3 to TRBJ1-2; 7 nucleotides line up with TRBD1. The CDR3 is 13 residues long. The germline gives CDR1 ENHRY, CDR2 SYGVKD. V shed 8 bases, J shed 5 bases, and the junction held 8 bases outside the gene matches. The DNA of the CDR3 is TGTGCCATCCTTGAGGGGGCCGGGTATGGCTACACCTTC. Protein product: CAILEGAGYGYTF.

The chain couples TRBV7-9 to TRBJ2-7; D gene ambiguous. The germline V and J ends were trimmed by 4 bases and 2 bases, with 9 bases remaining between them. The CDR3 consists of 13 residues. Looked up from germline, CDR1 is SEHNR and CDR2 is FQNEAQ (reference sequence). The CDR3 is CASSSDTAYEQYF. CDR3 DNA: TGTGCCAGCAGCTCAGACACCGCCTACGAGCAGTACTTC.

The rearrangement joins TRBV27 to TRBJ1-1; no reliable D call. The CDR3 extends over 15 amino acids. Trimming cost V 2 bases and J 0 bases, with 10 bases left between them. The V gene's germline CDR1 is MNHEY and CDR2 SMNVEV (reference sequence). In DNA form, the CDR3 reads TGTGCCAGCAGTTTAAGCGGGCAGATGAACACTGAAGCTTTCTTT. It translates to CASSLSGQMNTEAFF.

The chain couples TRBV7-9 to TRBJ1-1, with TRBD1 matching 7 bases. V shed 1 base and J 4 bases; nucleotides not matched to a gene: 3. The CDR3 has 14 residues. The V gene's germline CDR1 is SEHNR and CDR2 FQNEAQ (reference sequence). The CDR3 DNA is TGTGCCAGCAGCTTAGTCAAGGGGGCCACTGAAGCTTTCTTT. Translating it yields CASSLVKGATEAFF.

This clone was found once. The chain couples TRBV7-2 to TRBJ2-7, with TRBD2 matching over 8 bases. The germline V gene has CDR1 SGHTA and CDR2 FQGNSA. The J segment lost 7 bases and the V segment lost 4 bases, leaving 9 bases of the junction unmatched. The CDR3 runs 14 residues. The CDR3 protein is CASSSRGGAGEQYF. CDR3 nucleotide sequence: TGTGCCAGCAGCTCACGGGGGGGAGCGGGAGAGCAGTACTTC.

The chain carries TRBV2 and TRBJ2-7; no clear D. V dropped 2 bases and J dropped 4 bases, with 12 bases sitting between them. The CDR3 consists of 14 residues. The germline gives CDR1 SNHLY, CDR2 FYNNEI. Here the CDR3 reads CASSETMRLYEQYF. The CDR3 DNA reads as TGTGCCAGCAGTGAAACTATGCGCTTGTACGAGCAGTACTTC.

The genes are TRBV14 and TRBJ1-2; 7 bases are a match to TRBD1. The CDR3 sequence is 14 residues long. The germline CDR1 and CDR2 sequences are SGHDN and FVKESK. J lost 5 bases, V lost 7 bases, and 10 bases had no gene match. The CDR3 spells CASTSGTATYGYTF. The CDR3 nucleotides are TGTGCCAGCACCTCGGGGACAGCCACTTATGGCTACACCTTC.

V gene TRBV9 combines with J gene TRBJ2-1; 7 bases match TRBD1. The trim removed 0 bases at V and 4 bases at J, leaving 4 bases unmatched. Germline CDR1 is SGDLS and CDR2 is YYNGEE. This CDR3 region has 15 residues. The CDR3 coding sequence is TGTGCCAGCAGCGTAGGGGACAGACTATACAATGAGCAGTTCTTC. Protein sequence: CASSVGDRLYNEQFF.

This clone appeared many times. The rearrangement links TRBV19 to TRBJ1-1; a possible D gene is TRBD1 (6 bases). CDR1 LNHDA and CDR2 SQIVND come from the germline V gene (reference sequence). V was trimmed by 6 bases and J by 2 bases, leaving 13 bases between them. This CDR3 is 14 amino acids long. CDR3 sequence: CASRTGTLNTEAFF. The CDR3 DNA reads as TGTGCCAGTAGGACCGGGACATTAAACACTGAAGCTTTCTTT. The variable domain in full, completed from reference TRBV19 and TRBJ1-1, reads DGGITQSPKYLFRKEGQNVTLSCEQNLNHDAMYWYRQDPGQGLRLIYYSQIVNDFQKGDIAEGYSVSREKKESFPLTVTSAQKNPTAFYLCASRTGTLNTEAFFGQGTRLTVV.

The CDR3 DNA is TGTGCCAGCAGCAAGATCATGGAGAGCTCCTATAATTCACCCCTCCACTTT. Translated, it gives CASSKIMESSYNSPLHF. V usage is TRBV21-1 and J usage is TRBJ1-6. TRBV21-1 is an annotated pseudogene. The length of the CDR3 is 17 residues.

The J gene is TRBJ1-1, the V gene TRBV5-3; 12 bases agree with TRBD1. TRBV5-3 qualifies as an ORF whose function is uncertain. Trimming took 8 bases from V and 5 from J; bases not matched to a gene: 13. This CDR3 region has 16 residues. For the CDR3, the DNA is TGTGCCAGTTTACCGGGACAGGGGGCATCGGGGACTGAAGCTTTCTTT. Its protein product is CASLPGQGASGTEAFF.

The chain uses TRBV6-5 and TRBJ1-3, with no clear D. The V gene lost 9 bases and the J gene lost 2 bases, with 5 bases spanning the gap. Germline CDR1 MNHEY, CDR2 SVGAGI. The length of the CDR3 is 11 residues. The DNA for the CDR3 is TGTGCCAGTCAGGCTGGAAACACCATATATTTT. The encoded protein is CASQAGNTIYF.